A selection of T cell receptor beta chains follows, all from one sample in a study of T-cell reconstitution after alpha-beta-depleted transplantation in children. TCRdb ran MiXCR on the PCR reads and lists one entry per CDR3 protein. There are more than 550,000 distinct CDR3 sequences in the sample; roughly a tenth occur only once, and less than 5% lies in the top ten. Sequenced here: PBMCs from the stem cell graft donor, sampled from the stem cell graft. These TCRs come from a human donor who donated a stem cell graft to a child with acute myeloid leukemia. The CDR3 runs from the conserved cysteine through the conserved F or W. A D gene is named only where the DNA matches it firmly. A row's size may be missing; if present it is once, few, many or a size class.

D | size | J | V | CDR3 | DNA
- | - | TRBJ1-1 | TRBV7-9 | CASSSGPSMIF | TGTGCCAGCAGCTCGGGACCCTCGATGATCTTT
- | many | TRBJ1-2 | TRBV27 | CASSFRVQGNRAGYTF | TGTGCCAGCAGTTTTAGGGTGCAGGGGAATCGCGCGGGCTACACCTTC
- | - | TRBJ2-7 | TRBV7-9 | CASSRGVEQYF | TGTGCCAGCTCTAGAGGGGTCGAGCAGTACTTC
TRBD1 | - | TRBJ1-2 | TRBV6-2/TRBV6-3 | CASSPRRGGLSGYTF | TGTGCCAGCAGCCCAAGACGAGGGGGCCTAAGTGGCTACACCTTC
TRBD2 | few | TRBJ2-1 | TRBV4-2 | CASSQEGLAGADEQFF | TGTGCCAGCAGCCAAGAAGGGCTAGCGGGAGCCGATGAGCAGTTCTTC
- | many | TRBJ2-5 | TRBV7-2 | CASSLTQIAQETQYF | TGTGCCAGCAGCTTGACCCAGATTGCTCAAGAGACCCAGTACTTC
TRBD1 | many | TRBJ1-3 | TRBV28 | CASSYGDRVNDGNTIYF | TGTGCCAGCAGTTATGGCGACAGGGTCAACGACGGAAACACCATATATTTT
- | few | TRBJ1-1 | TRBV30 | CAWSVQGGGSEAFF | TGTGCCTGGAGCGTCCAGGGTGGGGGGAGTGAAGCTTTCTTT
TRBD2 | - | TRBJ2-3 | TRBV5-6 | CASSLTSGPPPDTQYF | TGTGCCAGCAGCTTAACTAGCGGGCCCCCCCCAGATACGCAGTATTTT
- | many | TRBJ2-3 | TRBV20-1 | CSALFGSLVDTQYF | TGCAGTGCTTTGTTCGGGAGTCTGGTAGATACGCAGTATTTT
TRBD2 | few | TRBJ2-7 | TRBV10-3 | CATRGAGGTYEQYF | TGTGCCACTCGAGGAGCGGGAGGGACCTACGAGCAGTACTTC
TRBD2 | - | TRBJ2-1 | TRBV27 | CASSPLGTSGINEQFF | TGTGCCAGCAGTCCTCTCGGGACTAGCGGGATCAATGAGCAGTTCTTC
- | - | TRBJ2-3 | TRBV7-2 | CASSLAQSSADTQYF | TGTGCCAGCAGCTTAGCGCAAAGTAGCGCAGATACGCAGTATTTT
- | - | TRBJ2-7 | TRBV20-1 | CSAFGPRTSYEQYF | TGCAGTGCCTTTGGCCCGCGTACCTCCTACGAGCAGTACTTC
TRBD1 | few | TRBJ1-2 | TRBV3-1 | CASSGLDRGLLHGYTF | TGTGCCAGCAGCGGACTGGACAGGGGGCTTCTTCATGGCTACACCTTC
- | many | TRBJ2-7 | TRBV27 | CASSFKQMLSYEQYF | TGTGCCAGCAGTTTTAAGCAGATGCTCTCCTACGAGCAGTACTTC
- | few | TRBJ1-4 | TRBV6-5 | CASSPGEKLFF | TGTGCCAGCAGTCCTGGAGAAAAACTGTTTTTT
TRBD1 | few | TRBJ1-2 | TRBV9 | CASSSGQGTNGYTF | TGTGCCAGCAGCAGCGGACAGGGAACAAATGGCTACACCTTC
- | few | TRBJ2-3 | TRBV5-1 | CASSSLGAATDTQYF | TGCGCCAGCAGCTCACTGGGAGCGGCTACAGATACGCAGTATTTT
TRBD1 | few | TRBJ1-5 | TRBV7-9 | CASSLDREKHF | TGTGCCAGCAGCTTGGACAGGGAAAAGCATTTT
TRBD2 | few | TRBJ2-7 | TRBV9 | CASSVEAGDYYEQYF | TGTGCCAGCAGCGTAGAAGCGGGGGATTACTACGAGCAGTACTTC
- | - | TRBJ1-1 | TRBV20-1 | CSAVRERWTEAFF | TGCAGTGCCGTAAGGGAGAGGTGGACTGAAGCTTTCTTT
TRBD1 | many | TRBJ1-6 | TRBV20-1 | CSATGQIYNSPLHF | TGCAGTGCTACGGGACAGATCTATAATTCACCCCTCCACTTT
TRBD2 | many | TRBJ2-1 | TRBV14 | CASSRLAGSQFF | TGTGCCAGCAGTCGACTAGCGGGATCGCAGTTCTTC
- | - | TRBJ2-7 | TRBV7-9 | CASSLVGGNYEQYF | TGTGCCAGCAGCTTAGTGGGCGGGAACTACGAGCAGTACTTC
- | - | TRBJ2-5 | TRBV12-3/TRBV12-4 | CASSFPGRGETQYF | TGTGCCAGCAGTTTCCCCGGGAGAGGAGAGACCCAGTACTTC
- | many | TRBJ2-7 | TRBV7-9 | CASSLETGYEQYF | TGTGCCAGCAGCTTAGAGACGGGATACGAGCAGTACTTC
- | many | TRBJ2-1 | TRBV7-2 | CASSPDSFYNEQFF | TGTGCCAGCAGCCCGGACTCGTTCTACAATGAGCAGTTCTTC
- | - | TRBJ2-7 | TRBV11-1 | CASSLSRDFSYEQYF | TGTGCCAGCAGCTTATCAAGAGACTTTTCCTACGAGCAGTACTTC
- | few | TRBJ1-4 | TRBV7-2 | CASSSVPGAGEKLFF | TGTGCCAGCAGCTCAGTACCGGGGGCAGGAGAAAAACTGTTTTTT
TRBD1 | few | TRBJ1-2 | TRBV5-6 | CASSFPGQVFYGYTF | TGTGCCAGCAGCTTCCCGGGACAGGTATTCTATGGCTACACCTTC
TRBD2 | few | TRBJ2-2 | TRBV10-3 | CATAGLAGESRTGELFF | TGTGCCACCGCCGGACTAGCGGGAGAAAGTCGCACCGGGGAGCTGTTTTTT
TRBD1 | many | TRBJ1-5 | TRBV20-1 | CSARDSDTGVGQPQHF | TGCAGTGCTAGAGATTCCGATACAGGGGTTGGTCAGCCCCAGCATTTT
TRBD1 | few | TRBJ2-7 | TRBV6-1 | CASSAPGQGPTSYEQYF | TGTGCCAGCAGTGCCCCGGGACAGGGTCCGACTAGTTACGAGCAGTACTTC
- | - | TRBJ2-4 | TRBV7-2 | CASSPSVDIQYF | TGTGCCAGCAGCCCAAGCGTGGACATTCAGTACTTC
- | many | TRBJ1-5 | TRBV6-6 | CASSYSEGTQHF | TGTGCCAGCAGTTACTCAGAGGGAACCCAGCATTTT
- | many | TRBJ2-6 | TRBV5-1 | CASSLDPRTGANVLTF | TGCGCCAGCAGCTTGGACCCCAGGACTGGGGCCAACGTCCTGACTTTC